These 30 T cell receptor beta chains came from one sample sequenced in a study of cytotoxic CD8 clonotypes in ibrutinib-treated CLL. Repertoires were generated with immunoSEQ multiplex PCR, while TCRdb's copy carries only in-frame clones and drops some. The sample lists some 200,000 clones, over 60% occurring once. Sequencing used PBMCs, obtained after 24 months of ibrutinib treatment. The source is a human donor with chronic lymphocytic leukemia.

The chain has TRBV6-6 and TRBJ1-3; no clear D gene. V was pared by 6 bases and J by 1 base, with 13 bases between. This CDR3 has 15 residues. From germline, CDR1 is MNHNY and CDR2 SVGAGI (reference sequence). The CDR3 loop reads CASSDPGLSGNTIYF. The CDR3 DNA is TGTGCCAGCAGCGATCCGGGTCTATCTGGAAACACCATATATTTT.

The sample holds a few counts of this clone. The rearrangement links TRBV18 to TRBJ2-7; D is perhaps TRBD1 or TRBD2 (5 bases each). With 8 bases removed from V and 3 bases from J, the gap between germline ends came to 20 bases. The germline V gene has CDR1 KGHSH and CDR2 LQKENI. This CDR3 contains 15 residues. The CDR3 here is CASHRAGTARYEQYF. The CDR3, as DNA: TGTGCCAGCCATCGAGCTGGGACGGCACGCTACGAGCAGTACTTC.

The chain uses TRBV28 and TRBJ2-1; no firm D call. Trimming left V 6 bases short and J 8 bases short, with 8 bases between. Germline V gene lookup returns CDR1 MDHEN and CDR2 SYDVKM. The CDR3 runs 11 residues. The CDR3 here is CASSLPDEQFF. The DNA for the CDR3 is TGTGCCAGCAGCCTCCCGGATGAGCAGTTCTTC.

The V and J genes are TRBV7-6 and TRBJ2-1; D ambiguous. V lost 5 bases and J lost 5, with 16 bases in between. CDR1 SGHVS and CDR2 FNYEAQ come from the germline V gene. This CDR3 has 15 amino acids. CDR3 sequence reads: CASSLGVRVDNEQFF. DNA for the CDR3: TGTGCCAGCAGCCTCGGCGTTAGGGTCGACAATGAGCAGTTCTTC.

The chain carries TRBV6-5 and TRBJ2-3; TRBD1 is a possible D gene (5 bases). Trimming cost V 7 bases and J 6 bases, with 8 bases left between them. The CDR3 contains 11 residues. Germline values: CDR1 MNHEY, CDR2 SVGAGI. CDR3 nucleotide sequence: TGTGCCAGCACCAGGGCGGATACGCAGTATTTT. Encoded protein: CASTRADTQYF.

The chain uses TRBV28 and TRBJ1-2; D remains unclear. CDR3 length: 12 residues. Trimming cost V 7 bases and J 1 base, with 7 bases left between them. From germline, CDR1 is MDHEN and CDR2 SYDVKM. The CDR3 nucleotides read TGTGCCAGCACGTCCGGTAACTATGGCTACACCTTC. It codes for CASTSGNYGYTF.

In its sample, this clone was seen once. V usage is TRBV30 and J usage is TRBJ1-5; 7 nucleotides align to TRBD1. Germline V lookup: CDR1 GTSNPN, CDR2 SVGIG (reference sequence). The V segment lost 3 bases and the J segment 5 bases; nucleotides outside the gene matches: 4. CDR3 length: 13 residues. CDR3 region: CAWRKDRDQPQHF. In DNA, the CDR3 is TGTGCCTGGAGGAAAGACAGGGATCAGCCCCAGCATTTT.

This clone was seen only a few times. The chain joins TRBV9 to TRBJ1-1, with a possible D match to TRBD1 (5 bases). The germline V gene has CDR1 SGDLS and CDR2 YYNGEE. This CDR3 has 16 amino acids. Trimming removed 2 bases from V and 0 bases from J, with 14 bases in between. CDR3: CASSVRDGILNTEAFF. DNA of the CDR3: TGTGCCAGCAGCGTGCGGGACGGGATATTGAACACTGAAGCTTTCTTT.

This clone appeared once. This sequence joins TRBV4-2 and TRBJ2-1; no firm D call. Per the germline V gene, CDR1 is LGHNA and CDR2 is YNFKEQ. This CDR3 has 15 amino acids. V lost 4 bases, J lost 0 bases, and 10 bases lay in between. In nucleotides, the CDR3 is TGTGCCAGCAGCCTGGGCGATAGCTCCTACAATGAGCAGTTCTTC. This sequence encodes CASSLGDSSYNEQFF.

The chain uses TRBV4-1 and TRBJ2-7; 7 nucleotides align to TRBD2. J gave up 6 bases and V 3 bases, and 8 bases lay outside the gene matches. The CDR3 length is 14 residues. CDR1 and CDR2 from the germline V gene are MGHRA and YSYEKL. The CDR3: CASSQISPGGEQYF. The CDR3 DNA follows: TGCGCCAGCAGCCAGATATCACCGGGAGGCGAGCAGTACTTC.

The rearrangement uses TRBV30 and TRBJ2-7, with a weak D call TRBD2 (5 bases). V was clipped by 0 bases and J by 5 bases, with 8 bases between them. Germline assignment: CDR1 GTSNPN and CDR2 SVGIG (reference sequence). The CDR3 consists of 12 residues. The CDR3 nucleotides are TGTGCCTGGAGTGTAAGGGAGAACGAGCAGTACTTC. Its translation is CAWSVRENEQYF. The entire variable domain, with the rest obtained from reference TRBV30 and TRBJ2-7, is as follows: SQTIHQWPATLVQPVGSPLSLECTVEGTSNPNLYWYRQAAGRGLQLLFYSVGIGQISSEVPQNLSASRPQDRQFILSSKKLLLSDSGFYLCAWSVRENEQYFGPGTRLTVT.

The chain recombines TRBV29-1 with TRBJ2-7; 9 nucleotides agree with TRBD1. This CDR3 spans 13 amino acids. Germline-derived CDR1 and CDR2 are SQVTM and ANQGSEA. V lost 4 bases to trimming and J lost 7 bases; unmatched junction nucleotides: 8. The CDR3 is CSVAGDRAAEQYF. In DNA form, the CDR3 reads TGCAGCGTTGCAGGGGACAGGGCGGCGGAGCAGTACTTC.

The chain has TRBV14 and TRBJ1-4; weak D call: TRBD1 (5 bases). Trimming cost V 1 base and J 1 base, with 25 bases left between them. CDR1 and CDR2 (germline): SGHDN, FVKESK. CDR3 length: 21 amino acids. CDR3 coding DNA: TGTGCCAGCAGCCAAGGTCGGAGGGGTTTACTGCTTCAAGGAACTAATGAAAAACTGTTTTTT. This encodes CASSQGRRGLLLQGTNEKLFF. Full variable domain (missing parts from reference TRBV14 and TRBJ1-4): EAGVTQFPSHSVIEKGQTVTLRCDPISGHDNLYWYRRVMGKEIKFLLHFVKESKQDESGMPNNRFLAERTGGTYSTLKVQPAELEDSGVYFCASSQGRRGLLLQGTNEKLFFGSGTQLSVL.

The chain links TRBV19 to TRBJ2-6; TRBD2 aligns across 7 bases. V was pared by 7 bases and J by 2 bases, with 5 bases of the junction left unmatched. The CDR3 is made up of 15 amino acids. The germline V gene has CDR1 LNHDA and CDR2 SQIVND (reference sequence). The CDR3 DNA follows: TGTGCCAGTACCAGGGCGGGGGCTGGGGCCAACGTCCTGACTTTC. Its protein product is CASTRAGAGANVLTF.

This CDR3 is CASSVFRGPDTGELFF. In nucleotides, the CDR3 is TGTGCCAGCAGCGTATTTAGAGGGCCCGACACCGGGGAGCTGTTTTTT. The chain joins TRBV9 to TRBJ2-2, with a possible D match to TRBD2 (5 bases). This CDR3 is built from 16 residues. The V gene's germline CDR1 is SGDLS and CDR2 YYNGEE. Trimming removed 1 base at V and 3 bases at J, with 13 bases between.

This chain links TRBV9 with TRBJ2-1; D may match TRBD1 or TRBD2 (5 bases each). CDR3 length equals 12 residues. From germline, CDR1 is SGDLS and CDR2 YYNGEE. The germline V and J ends were trimmed by 0 bases and 12 bases, with 10 bases remaining between them. CDR3 residues: CASSVGTQGQFF. The DNA for the CDR3 is TGTGCCAGCAGCGTAGGGACTCAGGGGCAGTTCTTC.

The J gene is TRBJ2-1, the V gene TRBV7-6, with TRBD2 matching over 9 bases. Germline V gene sequence: CDR1 SGHVS, CDR2 FNYEAQ. J was trimmed by 8 bases and V by 1 base; bases with no gene match: 12. The CDR3 sequence is 17 residues long. In DNA, the CDR3 is TGTGCCAGCAGCTTAGAGACTAGCGGAGGCCTCAGCGATGAGCAGTTCTTC. Translated, it gives CASSLETSGGLSDEQFF.

This clone has just a few counts. This sequence joins TRBV5-4 and TRBJ2-1; 13 bases align to TRBD2. The ends lost 5 bases at V and 0 bases at J; junction bases unmatched: 2. The CDR3 is 16 residues long. Germline V gene lookup returns CDR1 SGHNT and CDR2 YYREEE (reference sequence). Written as DNA, the CDR3 is TGTGCCAGCAGGCGACTAGCGGGAGGCTCCTACAATGAGCAGTTCTTC. Its protein is CASRRLAGGSYNEQFF.

This clone showed up just once. The chain combines TRBV5-1 with TRBJ2-7; D call uncertain. Trimming removed 0 bases from V and 2 bases from J, with 9 bases in between. The CDR3 loop spans 14 amino acids. From germline, CDR1 is SGHRS and CDR2 YFSETQ. This CDR3 reads CASSLELGAYEQYF. The CDR3 DNA follows: TGCGCCAGCAGCTTGGAGCTTGGGGCCTACGAGCAGTACTTC.

The CDR3 DNA follows: TGTGCCAGTAGTACCACAAAGAACACTGAAGCTTTCTTT. Protein sequence: CASSTTKNTEAFF. The chain couples TRBV19 to TRBJ1-1; D uncertain. Germline V gene lookup returns CDR1 LNHDA and CDR2 SQIVND (reference sequence). The CDR3 totals 13 residues. V was trimmed by 4 bases and J by 1 base, leaving 7 bases between them.

The chain couples TRBV19 to TRBJ1-5; D is unresolved. The V gene's germline CDR1 is LNHDA and CDR2 SQIVND (reference sequence). The CDR3 is 15 residues long. V lost 6 bases and J lost 3, with 15 bases in between. In DNA, the CDR3 is TGTGCCAGTAGCCCTATGTGGGCTAACAATCAGCCCCAGCATTTT. Its translation is CASSPMWANNQPQHF.

The chain combines TRBV6-5 with TRBJ2-7, with D unresolved. Germline lookup yields CDR1 MNHEY and CDR2 SVGAGI. The ends were cut back, 0 bases at V and 6 bases at J, with 6 bases in the middle. The CDR3 consists of 12 residues. The CDR3 DNA reads as TGTGCCAGCAGTTACTCTCCCCTCGAGCAGTACTTC. It yields the protein CASSYSPLEQYF.

The DNA for the CDR3 is TGTGCCAGCAGCTTAGAGGGACTAGCGGGAGTAGAGCAGTACTTC. It translates to CASSLEGLAGVEQYF. The chain recombines TRBV11-2 with TRBJ2-7; TRBD2 agrees at 14 bases. The CDR3 runs to 15 residues. V lost 0 bases, J lost 7 bases, and 2 bases stayed unmatched. The germline V gene encodes CDR1 SGHAT and CDR2 FQNNGV.

A single count supports this clone. The genes are TRBV7-6 and TRBJ2-1; 7 positions agree with TRBD1. Trimming at V came to 0 bases and at J to 9 bases, leaving 8 bases not matched to a gene. The CDR3 runs to 15 residues. The germline V gene encodes CDR1 SGHVS and CDR2 FNYEAQ. CDR3 sequence: CASSLAPGQRFEQFF. CDR3 DNA sequence: TGTGCCAGCAGCTTAGCTCCGGGACAGAGATTTGAGCAGTTCTTC.

In this sample, this clone turned up once. The chain is built from TRBV11-1 and TRBJ2-7; TRBD1 might be the D (6 bases). The ends were cut back, 5 bases at V and 3 bases at J, with 14 bases in the middle. The CDR3 loop spans 14 amino acids. CDR1 and CDR2 (germline): SGHAT, FQDESV (reference sequence). This CDR3 is CASSRNRDNYEQYF. The CDR3 region has the DNA TGTGCCAGCAGCCGAAACCGGGACAACTACGAGCAGTACTTC.

The chain carries TRBV27 and TRBJ1-1; D gene ambiguous. This CDR3 has 14 residues. The V end lost 6 bases, the J end lost 5 bases, and 16 bases lay between the germline ends. Germline loops: CDR1 MNHEY, CDR2 SMNVEV (reference sequence). CDR3 loop: CASSWGRGGTEAFF. In nucleotides, the CDR3 is TGTGCCAGCAGCTGGGGTCGGGGTGGAACTGAAGCTTTCTTT.

This chain's CDR3 is CASSGSGDYGYTF. CDR3 nucleotides: TGTGCCAGCAGCGGATCAGGGGACTATGGCTACACCTTC. The rearrangement uses TRBV9 and TRBJ1-2; D may be TRBD1 (6 bases). The CDR3 has 13 residues. Germline CDR1 is SGDLS and CDR2 is YYNGEE. V was pared by 3 bases and J by 3 bases, with 9 bases between.

V usage is TRBV7-8 and J usage is TRBJ2-7; D possibly corresponds to TRBD2 (5 bases). From germline, CDR1 is SGHVS and CDR2 FQNEAQ. V was cut by 3 bases and J by 6 bases, with 15 bases left in between. The CDR3 has 14 amino acids. CDR3 in amino acids: CASSFVASVLEQYF. The CDR3 bases are TGTGCCAGCAGCTTCGTAGCGTCGGTCCTCGAGCAGTACTTC.

The V and J genes are TRBV6-5 and TRBJ2-1; 7 positions match TRBD2. The CDR3 length is 15 residues. Germline CDR1 and CDR2: MNHEY and SVGAGI. With 2 bases clipped from V and 5 bases from J, the junction kept 6 bases outside the gene matches. CDR3 coding DNA: TGTGCCAGCAGTTACGGGGAGGGCCGGGACAATGAGCAGTTCTTC. Its protein product is CASSYGEGRDNEQFF.

The V and J genes are TRBV7-3 and TRBJ2-1; tentatively, D is TRBD2 (6 bases). Trimming removed 5 bases at V and 4 bases at J, with 21 bases between. The germline CDR1 and CDR2 sequences are SGHTA and FQGTGA. The CDR3 runs to 17 residues. The CDR3 DNA reads TGTGCCAGCAGCCCCAGAATCGTGCCGGGACTTTACAATGAGCAGTTCTTC. It yields the protein CASSPRIVPGLYNEQFF.